Following are 7 T cell receptor beta chains from one sample sequenced in a study of T cell responses to AZD1222 COVID-19 vaccine. Measured with immunoSEQ multiplex PCR; TCRdb has only the in-frame clones, and not every one. The sample holds 100,000 to 150,000 clones, roughly 87% seen once. This specimen was peripheral blood, taken on day 0 of AZD1222 vaccination. Every receptor here comes from an adult in good health.

The chain joins TRBV5-8 to TRBJ2-7, with D perhaps TRBD1 or TRBD2 (5 bases each). The CDR3 is made up of 14 amino acids. Germline V gene data show CDR1 as SGHTS and CDR2 as YDEGEE. The V end was cut by 4 bases, the J end by 5 bases, with 16 bases between. The CDR3 region has the DNA TGTGCCAGCAGCCGGGGACCGTCTCCTCACGAGCAGTACTTC. Translation gives CASSRGPSPHEQYF.

The chain joins TRBV7-2 to TRBJ1-1, with 7 bases matching TRBD1. The CDR3 is 15 amino acids. Per germline, CDR1 SGHTA and CDR2 FQGNSA. J lost 1 base, V lost 4 bases, and 6 bases had no gene match. CDR3 nucleotides: TGTGCCAGCAGCTCAAAACAGGGGCCGAACACTGAAGCTTTCTTT. Translating it yields CASSSKQGPNTEAFF. The full variable domain, with the rest looked up from reference TRBV7-2 and TRBJ1-1, is GAGVSQSPSNKVTEKGKDVELRCDPISGHTALYWYRQSLGQGLEFLIYFQGNSAPDKSGLPSDRFSAERTGGSVSTLTIQRTQQEDSAVYLCASSSKQGPNTEAFFGQGTRLTVV.

This clone was seen once. The chain carries TRBV5-6 and TRBJ2-3; D gene unclear. Between the trimmed V and J ends, which lost 1 base and 0 bases, there was a span of 6 bases. The V gene's germline CDR1 is SGHDT and CDR2 YYEEEE. The CDR3 spans 14 residues. The CDR3 sequence is CASSLQGSTDTQYF. The CDR3 DNA is TGTGCCAGCAGCTTGCAAGGCAGCACAGATACGCAGTATTTT.

This rearrangement joins TRBV11-2 to TRBJ2-3; 12 bases agree with TRBD2. The CDR3 runs 17 residues. With 2 bases clipped from V and 3 bases from J, the junction kept 6 bases outside the gene matches. CDR1 and CDR2 (germline): SGHAT, FQNNGV. CDR3 sequence reads: CASSLRTSGAITDTQYF. The CDR3 DNA is TGTGCCAGCAGCTTAAGGACTAGCGGGGCTATTACAGATACGCAGTATTTT.

V is TRBV27 and J is TRBJ2-3, with 8 bases that match TRBD1. Per the germline V gene, CDR1 is MNHEY and CDR2 is SMNVEV (reference sequence). Trimming cost V 8 bases and J 7 bases; bases outside gene matches: 8. This CDR3 has 13 amino acids. CDR3 residues: CASGTGPFNTQYF. For the CDR3, the DNA is TGTGCCAGCGGGACAGGCCCGTTTAATACGCAGTATTTT.

The chain combines TRBV9 with TRBJ2-3; TRBD1 agrees at 9 bases. The germline gives CDR1 SGDLS, CDR2 YYNGEE. V dropped 4 bases and J dropped 4; count of bases not matched to a gene: 13. The CDR3 spans 17 residues. The CDR3 bases are TGTGCCAGCAGCTTAACACTTTCGACAGGGGGACCAGATACGCAGTATTTT. Translation: CASSLTLSTGGPDTQYF.

V and J are TRBV29-1 and TRBJ1-2; 7 positions agree with TRBD1. CDR1 and CDR2 from the germline V gene are SQVTM and ANQGSEA. Germline trimming cut 7 bases from V and 6 bases from J; bases unmatched to any gene: 5. This CDR3 contains 11 residues. In DNA, the CDR3 is TGCAGCGGACAGGGATCCGATGGCTACACCTTC. Its protein is CSGQGSDGYTF.